The present TCR beta chain was sequenced within a study of T cell changes during pregnancy in multiple sclerosis. Trimming removed 5 bases from V and 0 bases from J, with 8 bases in between. This CDR3 is 14 amino acids long. The V gene's germline CDR1 is LNHDA and CDR2 SQIVND (reference sequence). Only in-frame clones appear in the TCRdb table, and some are missing; sequencing was by immunoSEQ multiplex PCR. The table has some 83,000 clones, roughly nine tenths seen once. The sample was PBMCs, taken in the first trimester of pregnancy. This chain links TRBV19 with TRBJ1-3; TRBD1 is a possible D gene (5 bases). The sequence was obtained from a female donor in good health, serving as a control in a pregnancy study. Some clones in this sample may be carry-over from other donors' samples. The CDR3 coding sequence is TGTGCCAGTAGTCGACAGCTCTCTGGAAACACCATATATTTT. This encodes CASSRQLSGNTIYF.